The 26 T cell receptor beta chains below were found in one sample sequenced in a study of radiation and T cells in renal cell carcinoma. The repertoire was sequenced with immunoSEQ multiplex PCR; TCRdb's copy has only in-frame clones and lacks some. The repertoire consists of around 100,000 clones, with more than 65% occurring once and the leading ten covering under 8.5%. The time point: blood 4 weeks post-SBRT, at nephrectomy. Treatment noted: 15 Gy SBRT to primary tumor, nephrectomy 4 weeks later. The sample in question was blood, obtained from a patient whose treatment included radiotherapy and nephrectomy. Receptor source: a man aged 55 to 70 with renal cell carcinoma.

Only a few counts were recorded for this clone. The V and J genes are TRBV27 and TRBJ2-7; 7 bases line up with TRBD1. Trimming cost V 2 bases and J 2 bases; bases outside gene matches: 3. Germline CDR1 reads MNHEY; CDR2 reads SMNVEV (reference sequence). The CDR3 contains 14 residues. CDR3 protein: CASSLAGTAYEQYF. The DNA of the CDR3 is TGTGCCAGCAGTTTAGCCGGGACAGCCTACGAGCAGTACTTC.

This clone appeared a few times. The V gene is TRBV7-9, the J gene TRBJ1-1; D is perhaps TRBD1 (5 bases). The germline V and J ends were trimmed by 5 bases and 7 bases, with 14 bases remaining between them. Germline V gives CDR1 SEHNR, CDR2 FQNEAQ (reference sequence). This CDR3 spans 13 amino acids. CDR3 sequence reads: CASSGPGTIEAFF. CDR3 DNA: TGTGCCAGCAGCGGGCCCGGGACTATTGAAGCTTTCTTT.

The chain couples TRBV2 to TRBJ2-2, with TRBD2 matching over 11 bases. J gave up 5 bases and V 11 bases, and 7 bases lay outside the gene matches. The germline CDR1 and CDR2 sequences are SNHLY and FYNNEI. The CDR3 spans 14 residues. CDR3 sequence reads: CAGRLAGRTGELFF. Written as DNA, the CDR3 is TGTGCCGGCCGACTAGCGGGAAGGACCGGGGAGCTGTTTTTT.

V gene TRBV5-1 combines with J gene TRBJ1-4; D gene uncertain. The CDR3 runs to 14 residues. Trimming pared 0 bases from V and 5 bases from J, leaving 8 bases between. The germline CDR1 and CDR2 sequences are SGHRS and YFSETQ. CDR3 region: CASSLAEDNEKLFF. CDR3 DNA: TGCGCCAGCAGCTTGGCCGAAGACAATGAAAAACTGTTTTTT.

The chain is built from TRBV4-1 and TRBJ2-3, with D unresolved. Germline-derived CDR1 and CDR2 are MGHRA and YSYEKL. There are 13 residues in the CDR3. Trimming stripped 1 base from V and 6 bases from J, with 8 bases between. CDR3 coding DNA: TGCGCCAGCAGCCAAGTAGGTCCGGATACGCAGTATTTT. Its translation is CASSQVGPDTQYF.

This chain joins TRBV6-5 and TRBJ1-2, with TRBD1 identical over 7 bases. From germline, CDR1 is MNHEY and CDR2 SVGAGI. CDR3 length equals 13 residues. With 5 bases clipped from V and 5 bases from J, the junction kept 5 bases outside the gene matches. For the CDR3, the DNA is TGTGCCAGCAGTCCGGGACAGAGGTATGGCTACACCTTC. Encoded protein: CASSPGQRYGYTF.

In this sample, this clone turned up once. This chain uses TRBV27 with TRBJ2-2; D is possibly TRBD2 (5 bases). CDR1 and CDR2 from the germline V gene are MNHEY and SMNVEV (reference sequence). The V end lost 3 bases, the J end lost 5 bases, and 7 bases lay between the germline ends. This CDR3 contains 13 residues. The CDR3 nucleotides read TGTGCCAGCAGTTTCGGGGTTACCGGGGAGCTGTTTTTT. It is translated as CASSFGVTGELFF.

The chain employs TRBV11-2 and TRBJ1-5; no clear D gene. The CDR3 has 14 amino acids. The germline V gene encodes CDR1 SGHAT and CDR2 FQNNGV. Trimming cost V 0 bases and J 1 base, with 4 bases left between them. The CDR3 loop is CASSLDTSNQPQHF. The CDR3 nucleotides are TGTGCCAGCAGCTTAGATACCAGCAATCAGCCCCAGCATTTT. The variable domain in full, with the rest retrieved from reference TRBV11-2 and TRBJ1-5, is EAGVAQSPRYKIIEKRQSVAFWCNPISGHATLYWYQQILGQGPKLLIQFQNNGVVDDSQLPKDRFSAERLKGVDSTLKIQPAKLEDSAVYLCASSLDTSNQPQHFGDGTRLSIL.

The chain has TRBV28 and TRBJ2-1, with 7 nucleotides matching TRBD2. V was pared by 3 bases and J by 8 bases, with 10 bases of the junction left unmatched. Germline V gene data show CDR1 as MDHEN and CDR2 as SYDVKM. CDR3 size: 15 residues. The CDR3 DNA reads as TGTGCCAGCAGTTTTGCGGGAGAAGGTAGCGATGAGCAGTTCTTC. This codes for CASSFAGEGSDEQFF.

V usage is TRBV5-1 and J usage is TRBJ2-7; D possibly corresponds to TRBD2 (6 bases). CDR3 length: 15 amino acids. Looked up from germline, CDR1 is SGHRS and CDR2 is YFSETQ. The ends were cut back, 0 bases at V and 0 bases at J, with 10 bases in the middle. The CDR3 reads CASSLGTTSSYEQYF. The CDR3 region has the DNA TGCGCCAGCAGCTTGGGGACTACCAGCTCCTACGAGCAGTACTTC. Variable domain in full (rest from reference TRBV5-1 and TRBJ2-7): KAGVTQTPRYLIKTRGQQVTLSCSPISGHRSVSWYQQTPGQGLQFLFEYFSETQRNKGNFPGRFSGRQFSNSRSEMNVSTLELGDSALYLCASSLGTTSSYEQYFGPGTRLTVT.

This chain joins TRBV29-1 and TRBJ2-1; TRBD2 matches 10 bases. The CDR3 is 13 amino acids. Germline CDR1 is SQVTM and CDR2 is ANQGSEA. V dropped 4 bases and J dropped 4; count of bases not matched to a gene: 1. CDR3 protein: CSVVLAGYNEQFF. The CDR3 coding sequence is TGCAGCGTTGTACTAGCGGGATACAATGAGCAGTTCTTC.

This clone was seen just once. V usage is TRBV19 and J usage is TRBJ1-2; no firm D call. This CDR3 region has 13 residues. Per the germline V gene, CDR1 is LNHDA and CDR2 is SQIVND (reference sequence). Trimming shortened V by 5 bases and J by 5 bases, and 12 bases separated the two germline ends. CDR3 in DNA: TGTGCCAGTAGTCCAGCGGTTGGATATGGCTACACCTTC. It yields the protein CASSPAVGYGYTF.

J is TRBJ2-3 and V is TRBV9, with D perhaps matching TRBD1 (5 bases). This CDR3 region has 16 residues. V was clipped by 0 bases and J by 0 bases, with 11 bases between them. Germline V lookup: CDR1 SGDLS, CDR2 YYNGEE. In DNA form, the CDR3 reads TGTGCCAGCAGCGTAGTTGGGGCGGCTAGCACAGATACGCAGTATTTT. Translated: CASSVVGAASTDTQYF.

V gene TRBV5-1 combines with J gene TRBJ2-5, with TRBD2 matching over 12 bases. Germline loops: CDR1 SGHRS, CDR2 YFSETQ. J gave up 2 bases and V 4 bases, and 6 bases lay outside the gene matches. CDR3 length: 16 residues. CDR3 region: CASSLNGLAGQETQYF. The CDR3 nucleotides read TGCGCCAGCAGCCTTAACGGACTAGCGGGACAAGAGACCCAGTACTTC.

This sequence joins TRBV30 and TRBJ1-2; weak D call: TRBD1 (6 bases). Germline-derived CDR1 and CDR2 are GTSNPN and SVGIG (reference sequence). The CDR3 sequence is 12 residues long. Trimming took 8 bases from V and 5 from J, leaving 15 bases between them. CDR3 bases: TGTGCCCGCGACAGGAGGGAATATGGCTACACCTTC. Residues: CARDRREYGYTF.

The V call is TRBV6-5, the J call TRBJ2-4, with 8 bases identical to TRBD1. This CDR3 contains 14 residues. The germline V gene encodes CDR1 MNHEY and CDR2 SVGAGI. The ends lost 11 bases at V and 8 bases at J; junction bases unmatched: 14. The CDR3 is CASSPRTGKDIQYF. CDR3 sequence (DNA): TGTGCCTCCTCGCCCCGGACAGGGAAGGACATTCAGTACTTC.

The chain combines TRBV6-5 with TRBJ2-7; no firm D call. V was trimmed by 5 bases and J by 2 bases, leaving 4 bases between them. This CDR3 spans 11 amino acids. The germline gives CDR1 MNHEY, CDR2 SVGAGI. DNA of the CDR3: TGTGCCAGCAGTAACGCCTACGAGCAGTACTTC. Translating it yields CASSNAYEQYF.

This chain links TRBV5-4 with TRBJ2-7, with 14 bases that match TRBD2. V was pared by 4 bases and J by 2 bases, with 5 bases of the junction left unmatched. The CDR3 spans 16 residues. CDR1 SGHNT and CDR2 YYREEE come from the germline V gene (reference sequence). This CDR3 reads CASSPGLAGGAYEQYF. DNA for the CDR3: TGTGCCAGCAGCCCTGGACTAGCGGGAGGAGCCTACGAGCAGTACTTC.

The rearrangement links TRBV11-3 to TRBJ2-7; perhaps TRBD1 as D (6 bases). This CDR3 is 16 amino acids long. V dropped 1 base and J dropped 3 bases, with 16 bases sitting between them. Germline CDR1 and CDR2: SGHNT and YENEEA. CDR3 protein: CASSLGPDKDSYEQYF. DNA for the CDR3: TGTGCCAGCAGCTTAGGTCCTGACAAGGACAGCTACGAGCAGTACTTC.

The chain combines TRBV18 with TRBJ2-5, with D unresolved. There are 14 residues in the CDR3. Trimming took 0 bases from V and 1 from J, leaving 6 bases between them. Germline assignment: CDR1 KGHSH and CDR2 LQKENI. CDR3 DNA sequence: TGTGCCAGCTCACCACCGGGATCCCAAGAGACCCAGTACTTC. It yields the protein CASSPPGSQETQYF.

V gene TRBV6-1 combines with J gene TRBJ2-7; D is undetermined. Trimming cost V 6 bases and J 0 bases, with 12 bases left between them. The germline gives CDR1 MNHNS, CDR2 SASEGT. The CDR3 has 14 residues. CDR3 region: CASRASGRSYEQYF. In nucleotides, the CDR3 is TGTGCCAGCAGGGCCTCTGGGCGCTCCTACGAGCAGTACTTC.

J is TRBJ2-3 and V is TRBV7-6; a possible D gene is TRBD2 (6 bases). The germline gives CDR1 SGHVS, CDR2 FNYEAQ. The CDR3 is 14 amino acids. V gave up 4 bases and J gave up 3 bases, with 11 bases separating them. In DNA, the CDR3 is TGTGCCAGCAGCTCCGGGACTGGGACAGATACGCAGTATTTT. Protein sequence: CASSSGTGTDTQYF.

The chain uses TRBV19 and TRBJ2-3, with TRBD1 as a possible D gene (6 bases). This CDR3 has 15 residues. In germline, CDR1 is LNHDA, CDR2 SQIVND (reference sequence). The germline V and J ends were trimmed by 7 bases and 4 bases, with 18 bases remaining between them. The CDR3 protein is CASTYRVSIADTQYF. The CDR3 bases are TGTGCCAGTACATACAGGGTATCGATTGCAGATACGCAGTATTTT.

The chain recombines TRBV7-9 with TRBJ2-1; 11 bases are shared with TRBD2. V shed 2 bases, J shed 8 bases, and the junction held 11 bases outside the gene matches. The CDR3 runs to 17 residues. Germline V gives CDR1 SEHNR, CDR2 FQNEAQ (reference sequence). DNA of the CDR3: TGTGCCAGCAGCTTAAATCCCTTTAGCGGGAGGGGTTATGAGCAGTTCTTC. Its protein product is CASSLNPFSGRGYEQFF. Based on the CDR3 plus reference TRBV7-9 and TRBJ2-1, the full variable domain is DTGVSQNPRHKITKRGQNVTFRCDPISEHNRLYWYRQTLGQGPEFLTYFQNEAQLEKSRLLSDRFSAERPKGSFSTLEIQRTEQGDSAMYLCASSLNPFSGRGYEQFFGPGTRLTVL.

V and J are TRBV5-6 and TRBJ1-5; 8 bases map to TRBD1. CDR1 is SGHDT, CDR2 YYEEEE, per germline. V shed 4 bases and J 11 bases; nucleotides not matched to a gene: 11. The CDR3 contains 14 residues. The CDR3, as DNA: TGTGCCAGCAGCCTATGGACAGGGCTAAATGCCCAGCATTTT. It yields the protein CASSLWTGLNAQHF.

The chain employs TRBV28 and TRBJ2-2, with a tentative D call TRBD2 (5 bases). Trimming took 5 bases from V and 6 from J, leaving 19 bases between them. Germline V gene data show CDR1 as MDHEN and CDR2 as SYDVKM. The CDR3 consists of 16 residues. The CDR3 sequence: CASSPTSKFYAGELFF. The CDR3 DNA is TGTGCCAGCAGTCCCACTAGTAAATTTTACGCCGGGGAGCTGTTTTTT.